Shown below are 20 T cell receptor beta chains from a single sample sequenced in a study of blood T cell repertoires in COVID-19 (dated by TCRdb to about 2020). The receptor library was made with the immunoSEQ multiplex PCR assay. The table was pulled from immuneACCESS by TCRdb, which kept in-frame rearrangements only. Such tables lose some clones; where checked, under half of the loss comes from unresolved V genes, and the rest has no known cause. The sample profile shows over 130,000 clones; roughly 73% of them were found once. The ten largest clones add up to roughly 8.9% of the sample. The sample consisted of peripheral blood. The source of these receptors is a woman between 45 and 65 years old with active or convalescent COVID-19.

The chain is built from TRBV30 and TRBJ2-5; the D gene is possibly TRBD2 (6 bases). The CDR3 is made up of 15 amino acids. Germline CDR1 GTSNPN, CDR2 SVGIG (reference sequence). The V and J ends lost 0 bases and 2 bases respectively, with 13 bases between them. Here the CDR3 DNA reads TGTGCCTGGAGTGTTGGGACTTCGTTTCAAGAGACCCAGTACTTC. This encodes CAWSVGTSFQETQYF. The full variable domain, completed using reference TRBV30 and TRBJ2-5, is SQTIHQWPATLVQPVGSPLSLECTVEGTSNPNLYWYRQAAGRGLQLLFYSVGIGQISSEVPQNLSASRPQDRQFILSSKKLLLSDSGFYLCAWSVGTSFQETQYFGPGTRLLVL.

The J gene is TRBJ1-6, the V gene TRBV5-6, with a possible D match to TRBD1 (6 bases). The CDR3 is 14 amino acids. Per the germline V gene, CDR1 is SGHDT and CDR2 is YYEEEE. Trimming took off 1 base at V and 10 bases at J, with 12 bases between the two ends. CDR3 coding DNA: TGTGCCAGCAGCTTGAAGCAGGGGTGGTCACCCCTCCACTTT. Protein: CASSLKQGWSPLHF. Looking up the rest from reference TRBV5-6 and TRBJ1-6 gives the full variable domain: DAGVTQSPTHLIKTRGQQVTLRCSPKSGHDTVSWYQQALGQGPQFIFQYYEEEERQRGNFPDRFSGHQFPNYSSELNVNALLLGDSALYLCASSLKQGWSPLHFGNGTRLTVT.

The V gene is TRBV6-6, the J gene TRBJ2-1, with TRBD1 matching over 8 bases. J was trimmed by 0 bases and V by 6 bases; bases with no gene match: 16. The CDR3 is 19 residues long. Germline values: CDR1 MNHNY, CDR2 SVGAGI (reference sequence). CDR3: CASSSSYGQGSGSYNEQFF. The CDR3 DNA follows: TGTGCCAGCAGCTCATCATACGGACAGGGTTCAGGCTCCTACAATGAGCAGTTCTTC.

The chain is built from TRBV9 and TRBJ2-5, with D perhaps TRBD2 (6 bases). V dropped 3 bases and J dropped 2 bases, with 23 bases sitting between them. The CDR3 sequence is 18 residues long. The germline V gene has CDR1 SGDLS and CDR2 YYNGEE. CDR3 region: CASSGGRGGGAPQETQYF. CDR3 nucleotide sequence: TGTGCCAGCAGCGGGGGCCGTGGGGGAGGAGCCCCACAAGAGACCCAGTACTTC. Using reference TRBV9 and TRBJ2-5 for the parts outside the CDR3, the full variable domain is DSGVTQTPKHLITATGQRVTLRCSPRSGDLSVYWYQQSLDQGLQFLIQYYNGEERAKGNILERFSAQQFPDLHSELNLSSLELGDSALYFCASSGGRGGGAPQETQYFGPGTRLLVL.

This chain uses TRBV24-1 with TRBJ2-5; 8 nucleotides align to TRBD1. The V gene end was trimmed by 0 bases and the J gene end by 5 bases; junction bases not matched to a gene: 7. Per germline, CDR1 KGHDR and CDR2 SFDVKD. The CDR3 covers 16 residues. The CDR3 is CATSDLMAGGRETQYF. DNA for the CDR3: TGTGCCACCAGTGATTTGATGGCAGGGGGCAGGGAGACCCAGTACTTC.

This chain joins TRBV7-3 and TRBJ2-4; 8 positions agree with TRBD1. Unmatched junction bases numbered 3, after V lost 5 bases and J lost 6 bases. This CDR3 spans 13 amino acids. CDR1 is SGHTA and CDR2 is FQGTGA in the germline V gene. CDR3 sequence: CASSPGQGNIQYF. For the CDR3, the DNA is TGTGCCAGCAGCCCCGGACAGGGAAACATTCAGTACTTC.

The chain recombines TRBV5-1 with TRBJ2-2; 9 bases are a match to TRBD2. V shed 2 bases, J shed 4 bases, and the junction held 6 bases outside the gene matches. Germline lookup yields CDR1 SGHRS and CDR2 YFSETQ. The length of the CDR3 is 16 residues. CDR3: CASSFRLAEGTGELFF. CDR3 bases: TGCGCCAGCAGCTTTCGACTAGCGGAGGGCACCGGGGAGCTGTTTTTT. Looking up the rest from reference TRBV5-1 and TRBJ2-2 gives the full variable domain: KAGVTQTPRYLIKTRGQQVTLSCSPISGHRSVSWYQQTPGQGLQFLFEYFSETQRNKGNFPGRFSGRQFSNSRSEMNVSTLELGDSALYLCASSFRLAEGTGELFFGEGSRLTVL.

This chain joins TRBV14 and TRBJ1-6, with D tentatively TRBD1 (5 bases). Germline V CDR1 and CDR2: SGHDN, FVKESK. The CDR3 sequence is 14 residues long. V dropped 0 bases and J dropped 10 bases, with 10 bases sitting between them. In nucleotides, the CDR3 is TGTGCCAGCAGCCAAGATTGGACAAACTCACCCCTCCACTTT. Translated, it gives CASSQDWTNSPLHF.

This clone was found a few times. The chain's CDR3 is CASSLEVLYGVDTGELFF. CDR3 in DNA: TGTGCCAGCAGCTTAGAGGTCTTGTACGGGGTTGACACCGGGGAGCTGTTTTTT. This sequence joins TRBV11-3 and TRBJ2-2; TRBD2 is a possible D gene (5 bases). Per the germline V gene, CDR1 is SGHNT and CDR2 is YENEEA. This CDR3 is 18 amino acids long. Trimming stripped 0 bases from V and 3 bases from J, with 17 bases between.

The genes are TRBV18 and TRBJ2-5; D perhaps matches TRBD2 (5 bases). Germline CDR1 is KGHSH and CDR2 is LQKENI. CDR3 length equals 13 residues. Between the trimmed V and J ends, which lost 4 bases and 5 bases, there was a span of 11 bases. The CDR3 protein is CASSQSSGETQYF. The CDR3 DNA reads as TGTGCCAGCTCACAATCTTCGGGGGAGACCCAGTACTTC.

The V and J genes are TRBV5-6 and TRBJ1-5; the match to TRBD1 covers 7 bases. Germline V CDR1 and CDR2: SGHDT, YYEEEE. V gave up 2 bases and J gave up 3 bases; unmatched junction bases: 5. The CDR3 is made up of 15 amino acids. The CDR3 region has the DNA TGTGCCAGCAGCTTAGGGCAGGGGGACAATCAGCCCCAGCATTTT. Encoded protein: CASSLGQGDNQPQHF.

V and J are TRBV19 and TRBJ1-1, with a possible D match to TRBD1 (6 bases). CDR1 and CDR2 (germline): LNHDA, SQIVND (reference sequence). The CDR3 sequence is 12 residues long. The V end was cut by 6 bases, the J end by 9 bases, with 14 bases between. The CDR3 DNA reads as TGTGCCAGTAGAAAAAACAGGGACCAAGCTTTCTTT. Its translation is CASRKNRDQAFF.

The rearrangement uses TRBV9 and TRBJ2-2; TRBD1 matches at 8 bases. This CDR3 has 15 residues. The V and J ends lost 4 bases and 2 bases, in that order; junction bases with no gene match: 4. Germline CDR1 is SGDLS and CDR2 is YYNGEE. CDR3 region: CASSPGQGNTGELFF. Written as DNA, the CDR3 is TGTGCCAGCAGCCCCGGACAGGGAAACACCGGGGAGCTGTTTTTT.

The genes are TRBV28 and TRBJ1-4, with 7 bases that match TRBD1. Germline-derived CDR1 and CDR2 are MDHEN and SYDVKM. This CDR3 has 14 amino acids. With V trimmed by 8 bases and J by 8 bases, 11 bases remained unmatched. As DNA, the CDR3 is TGTGCCAGCGGTGGGAACAGGGGTGGAGAAAAACTGTTTTTT. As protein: CASGGNRGGEKLFF. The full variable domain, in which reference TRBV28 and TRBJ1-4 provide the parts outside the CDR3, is DVKVTQSSRYLVKRTGEKVFLECVQDMDHENMFWYRQDPGLGLRLIYFSYDVKMKEKGDIPEGYSVSREKKERFSLILESASTNQTSMYLCASGGNRGGEKLFFGSGTQLSVL.

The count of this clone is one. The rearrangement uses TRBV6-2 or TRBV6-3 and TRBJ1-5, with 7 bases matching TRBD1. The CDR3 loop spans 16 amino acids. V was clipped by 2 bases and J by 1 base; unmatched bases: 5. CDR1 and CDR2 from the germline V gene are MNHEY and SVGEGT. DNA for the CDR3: TGTGCCAGCAGTTACGCAGGGGGACTCAGCAATCAGCCCCAGCATTTT. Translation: CASSYAGGLSNQPQHF.

The DNA for the CDR3 is TGTGCCAGCAGCCAAGAAATGGGCATTCGGCAGTACTTC. Translated, it gives CASSQEMGIRQYF. V and J are TRBV14 and TRBJ2-7; no definite D call. The CDR3 sequence is 13 residues long. Germline loops: CDR1 SGHDN, CDR2 FVKESK. Trimming removed 0 bases at V and 9 bases at J, with 12 bases between.

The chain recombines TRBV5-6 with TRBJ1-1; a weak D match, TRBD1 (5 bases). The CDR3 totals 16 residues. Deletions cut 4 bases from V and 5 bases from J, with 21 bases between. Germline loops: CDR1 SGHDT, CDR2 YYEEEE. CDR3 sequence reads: CASSTPTGGGWTEAFF. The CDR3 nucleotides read TGTGCCAGCAGCACCCCAACTGGGGGGGGGTGGACTGAAGCTTTCTTT.

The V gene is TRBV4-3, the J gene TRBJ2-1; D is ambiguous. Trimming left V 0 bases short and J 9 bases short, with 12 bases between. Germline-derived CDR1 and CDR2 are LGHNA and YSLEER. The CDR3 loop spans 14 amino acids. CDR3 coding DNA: TGCGCCAGCAGCCAAGATTCCCGTCTAAGTGAGCAGTTCTTC. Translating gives CASSQDSRLSEQFF.

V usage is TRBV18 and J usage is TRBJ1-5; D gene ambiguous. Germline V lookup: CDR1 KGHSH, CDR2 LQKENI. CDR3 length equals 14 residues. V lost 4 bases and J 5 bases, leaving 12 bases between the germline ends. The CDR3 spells CASSLTRDDQPQHF. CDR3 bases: TGTGCCAGCTCACTCACTAGAGACGATCAGCCCCAGCATTTT.

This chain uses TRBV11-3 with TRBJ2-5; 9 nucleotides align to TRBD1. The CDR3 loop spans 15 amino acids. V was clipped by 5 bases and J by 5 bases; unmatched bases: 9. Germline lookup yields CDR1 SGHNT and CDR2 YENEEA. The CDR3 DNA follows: TGTGCCAGCAGCACAAGACAGGGGGGGGAGGAGACCCAGTACTTC. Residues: CASSTRQGGEETQYF.